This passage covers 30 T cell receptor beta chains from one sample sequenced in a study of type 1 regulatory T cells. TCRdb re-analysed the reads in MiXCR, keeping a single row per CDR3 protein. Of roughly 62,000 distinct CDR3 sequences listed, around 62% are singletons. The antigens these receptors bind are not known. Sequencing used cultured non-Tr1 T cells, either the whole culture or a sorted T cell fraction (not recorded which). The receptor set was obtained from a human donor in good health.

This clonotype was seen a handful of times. This chain's CDR3 is CATSDSTGGETQYF. As DNA, the CDR3 is TGTGCCACCAGTGATTCTACAGGAGGGGAGACCCAGTACTTC. The chain couples TRBV24-1 to TRBJ2-5, with a weak D call TRBD2 (6 bases). Germline values: CDR1 KGHDR, CDR2 SFDVKD. The CDR3 runs 14 residues. The V gene lost 2 bases and the J gene lost 5 bases, with 11 bases spanning the gap.

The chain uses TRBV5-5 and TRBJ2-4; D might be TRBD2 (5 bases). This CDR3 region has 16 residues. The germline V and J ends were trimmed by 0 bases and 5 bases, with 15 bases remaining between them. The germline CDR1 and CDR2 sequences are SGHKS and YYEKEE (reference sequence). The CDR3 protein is CASSLGVTSAQNIQYF. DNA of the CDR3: TGTGCCAGCAGCTTGGGGGTAACTAGTGCCCAAAACATTCAGTACTTC.

CDR3 region: CASSQTGQGFTGANVLTF. As DNA, the CDR3 is TGTGCCAGCAGTCAAACGGGACAGGGGTTTACTGGGGCCAACGTCCTGACTTTC. The chain has TRBV9 and TRBJ2-6; the match to TRBD1 covers 10 bases. The CDR3 totals 18 residues. Germline V gene lookup returns CDR1 SGDLS and CDR2 YYNGEE. V shed 5 bases and J 2 bases; nucleotides not matched to a gene: 10.

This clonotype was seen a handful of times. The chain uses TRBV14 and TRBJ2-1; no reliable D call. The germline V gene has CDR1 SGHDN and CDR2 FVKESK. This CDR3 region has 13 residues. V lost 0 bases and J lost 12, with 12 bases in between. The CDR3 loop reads CASSQDFRVRQFF. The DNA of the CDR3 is TGTGCCAGCAGCCAAGATTTCCGGGTTCGGCAGTTCTTC. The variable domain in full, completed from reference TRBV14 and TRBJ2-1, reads EAGVTQFPSHSVIEKGQTVTLRCDPISGHDNLYWYRRVMGKEIKFLLHFVKESKQDESGMPNNRFLAERTGGTYSTLKVQPAELEDSGVYFCASSQDFRVRQFFGPGTRLTVL.

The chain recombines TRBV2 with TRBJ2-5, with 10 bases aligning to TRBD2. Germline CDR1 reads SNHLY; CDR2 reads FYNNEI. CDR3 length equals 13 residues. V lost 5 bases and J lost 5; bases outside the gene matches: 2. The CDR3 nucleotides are TGTGCCAGCAGTAGCGGGAGGGGGGAGACCCAGTACTTC. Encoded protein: CASSSGRGETQYF.

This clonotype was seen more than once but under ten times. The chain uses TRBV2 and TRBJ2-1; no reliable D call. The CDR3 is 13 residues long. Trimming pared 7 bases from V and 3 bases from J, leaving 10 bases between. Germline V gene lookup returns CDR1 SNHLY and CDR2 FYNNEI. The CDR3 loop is CASKQVGYNEQFF. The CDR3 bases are TGTGCCAGCAAGCAGGTTGGCTACAATGAGCAGTTCTTC.

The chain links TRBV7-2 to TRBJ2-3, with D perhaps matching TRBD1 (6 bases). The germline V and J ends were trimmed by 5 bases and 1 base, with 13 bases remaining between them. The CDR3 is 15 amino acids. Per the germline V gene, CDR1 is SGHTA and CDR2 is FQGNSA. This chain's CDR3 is CASSTSRGGTDTQYF. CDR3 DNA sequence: TGTGCCAGCAGCACAAGCAGGGGCGGCACAGATACGCAGTATTTT.

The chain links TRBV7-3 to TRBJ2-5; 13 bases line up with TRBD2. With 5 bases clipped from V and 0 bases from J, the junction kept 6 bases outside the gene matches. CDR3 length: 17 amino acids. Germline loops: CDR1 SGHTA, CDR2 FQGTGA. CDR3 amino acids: CASSPGTSGIHQETQYF. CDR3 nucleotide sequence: TGTGCCAGCAGCCCCGGGACTAGCGGGATCCACCAAGAGACCCAGTACTTC.

The CDR3: CSASQIANTEAFF. The CDR3 bases are TGCAGTGCTAGCCAAATTGCGAACACTGAAGCTTTCTTT. This rearrangement joins TRBV20-1 to TRBJ1-1; D is unclear. The germline V gene has CDR1 DFQATT and CDR2 SNEGSKA (reference sequence). V dropped 3 bases and J dropped 1 base, with 9 bases sitting between them. The length of the CDR3 is 13 residues.

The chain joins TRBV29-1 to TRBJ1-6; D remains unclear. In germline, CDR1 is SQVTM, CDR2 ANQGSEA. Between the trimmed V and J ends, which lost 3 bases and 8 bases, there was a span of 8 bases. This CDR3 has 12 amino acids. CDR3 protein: CSVDEGDSPLHF. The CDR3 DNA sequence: TGCAGCGTTGACGAGGGAGATTCACCCCTCCACTTT.

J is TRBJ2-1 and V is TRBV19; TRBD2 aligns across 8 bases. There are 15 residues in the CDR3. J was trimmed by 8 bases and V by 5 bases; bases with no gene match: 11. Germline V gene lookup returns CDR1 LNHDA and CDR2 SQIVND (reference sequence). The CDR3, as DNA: TGTGCCAGTAGTGCCTATAGCGGGATCATTGATGAGCAGTTCTTC. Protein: CASSAYSGIIDEQFF.

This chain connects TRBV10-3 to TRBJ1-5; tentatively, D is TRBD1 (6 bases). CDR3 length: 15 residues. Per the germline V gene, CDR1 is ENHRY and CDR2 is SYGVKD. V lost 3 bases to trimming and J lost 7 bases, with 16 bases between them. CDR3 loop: CAISERAGAGQPQHF. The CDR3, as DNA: TGTGCCATCAGTGAAAGAGCGGGGGCCGGGCAGCCCCAGCATTTT.

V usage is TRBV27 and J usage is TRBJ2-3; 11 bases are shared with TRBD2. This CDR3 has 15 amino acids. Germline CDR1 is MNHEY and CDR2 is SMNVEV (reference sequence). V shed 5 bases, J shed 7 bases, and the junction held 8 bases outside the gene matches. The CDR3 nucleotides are TGTGCCAGCAGTCCTAGCGGGAGGCCCTTATATACGCAGTATTTT. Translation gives CASSPSGRPLYTQYF.

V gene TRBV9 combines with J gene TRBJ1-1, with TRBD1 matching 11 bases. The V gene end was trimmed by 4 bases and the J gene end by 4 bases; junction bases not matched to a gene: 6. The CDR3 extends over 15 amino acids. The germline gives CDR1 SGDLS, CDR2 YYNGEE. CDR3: CASSLGTGGGTEAFF. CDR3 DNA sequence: TGTGCCAGCAGCCTCGGGACAGGGGGGGGCACTGAAGCTTTCTTT.

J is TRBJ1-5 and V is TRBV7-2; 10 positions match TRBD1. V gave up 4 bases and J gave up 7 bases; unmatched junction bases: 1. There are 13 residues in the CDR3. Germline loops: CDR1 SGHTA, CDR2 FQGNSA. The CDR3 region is CASSSDRGQPQHF. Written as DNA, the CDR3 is TGTGCCAGCAGCTCGGACAGGGGGCAGCCCCAGCATTTT.

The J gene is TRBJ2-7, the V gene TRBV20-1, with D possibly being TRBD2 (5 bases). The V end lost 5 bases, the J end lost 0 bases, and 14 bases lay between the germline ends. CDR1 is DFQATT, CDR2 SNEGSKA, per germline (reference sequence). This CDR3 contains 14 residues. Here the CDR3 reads CSAERAEISYEQYF. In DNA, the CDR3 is TGCAGTGCTGAGCGAGCGGAGATCTCCTACGAGCAGTACTTC.

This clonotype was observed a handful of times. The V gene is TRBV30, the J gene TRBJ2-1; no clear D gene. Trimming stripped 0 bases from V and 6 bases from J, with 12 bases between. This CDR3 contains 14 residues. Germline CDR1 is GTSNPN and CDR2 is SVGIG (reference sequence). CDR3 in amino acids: CAWSVPPQINEQFF. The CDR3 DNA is TGTGCCTGGAGTGTCCCCCCCCAAATCAATGAGCAGTTCTTC.

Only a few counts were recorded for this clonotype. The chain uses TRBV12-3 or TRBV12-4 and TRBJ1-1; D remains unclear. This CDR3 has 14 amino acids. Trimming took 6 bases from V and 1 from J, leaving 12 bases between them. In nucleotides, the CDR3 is TGTGCCAGCAGAATAGCCGGGCCGAACACTGAAGCTTTCTTT. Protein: CASRIAGPNTEAFF.

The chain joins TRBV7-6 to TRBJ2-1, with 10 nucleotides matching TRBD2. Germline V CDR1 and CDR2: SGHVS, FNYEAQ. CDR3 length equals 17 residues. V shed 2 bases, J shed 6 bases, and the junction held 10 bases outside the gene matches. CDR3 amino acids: CASSLTPKREGGNEQFF. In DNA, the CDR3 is TGTGCCAGCAGCTTAACCCCCAAGCGGGAGGGGGGCAATGAGCAGTTCTTC. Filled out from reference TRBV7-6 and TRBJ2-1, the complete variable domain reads GAGVSQSPRYKVTKRGQDVALRCDPISGHVSLYWYRQALGQGPEFLTYFNYEAQQDKSGLPNDRFSAERPEGSISTLTIQRTEQRDSAMYRCASSLTPKREGGNEQFFGPGTRLTVL.

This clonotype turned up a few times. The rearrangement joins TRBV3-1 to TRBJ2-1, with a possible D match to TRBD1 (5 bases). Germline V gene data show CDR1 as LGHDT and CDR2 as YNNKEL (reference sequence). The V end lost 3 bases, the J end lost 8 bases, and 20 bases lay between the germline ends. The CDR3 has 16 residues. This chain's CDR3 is CASSHIPGFPSYEQFF. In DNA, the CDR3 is TGTGCCAGCAGCCACATCCCAGGGTTTCCGTCCTATGAGCAGTTCTTC.

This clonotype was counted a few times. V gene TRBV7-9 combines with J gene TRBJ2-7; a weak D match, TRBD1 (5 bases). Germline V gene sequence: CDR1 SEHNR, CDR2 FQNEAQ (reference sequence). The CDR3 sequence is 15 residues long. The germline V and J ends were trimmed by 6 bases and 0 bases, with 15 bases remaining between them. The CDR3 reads CASRPRQLSSYEQYF. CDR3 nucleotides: TGTGCCAGCAGACCCCGACAGCTTAGCTCCTACGAGCAGTACTTC.

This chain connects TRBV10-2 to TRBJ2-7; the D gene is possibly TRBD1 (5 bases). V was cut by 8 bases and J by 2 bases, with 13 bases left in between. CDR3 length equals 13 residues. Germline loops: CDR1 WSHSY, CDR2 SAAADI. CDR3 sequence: CASRQTDTYEQYF. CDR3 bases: TGCGCCAGCCGACAGACAGATACCTACGAGCAGTACTTC.

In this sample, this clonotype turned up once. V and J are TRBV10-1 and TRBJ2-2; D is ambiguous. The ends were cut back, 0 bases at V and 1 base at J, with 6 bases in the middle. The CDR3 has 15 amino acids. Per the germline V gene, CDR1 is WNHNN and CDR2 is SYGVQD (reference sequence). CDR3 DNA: TGCGCCAGCAGTGAGTCTTTGCGGAACACCGGGGAGCTGTTTTTT. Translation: CASSESLRNTGELFF.

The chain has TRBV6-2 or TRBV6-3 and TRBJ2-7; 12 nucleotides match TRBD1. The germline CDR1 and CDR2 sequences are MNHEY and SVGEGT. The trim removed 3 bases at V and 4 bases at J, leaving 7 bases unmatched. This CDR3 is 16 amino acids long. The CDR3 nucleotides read TGTGCCAGCAGTTATATCGGGACAGGGGGCGGTTACGAGCAGTACTTC. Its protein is CASSYIGTGGGYEQYF.

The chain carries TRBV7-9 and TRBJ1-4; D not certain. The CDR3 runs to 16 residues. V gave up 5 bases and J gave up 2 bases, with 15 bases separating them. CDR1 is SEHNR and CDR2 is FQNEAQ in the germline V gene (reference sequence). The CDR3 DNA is TGTGCCAGCAGCCCCGGACGTTATGGTACTAATGAAAAACTGTTTTTT. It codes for CASSPGRYGTNEKLFF.

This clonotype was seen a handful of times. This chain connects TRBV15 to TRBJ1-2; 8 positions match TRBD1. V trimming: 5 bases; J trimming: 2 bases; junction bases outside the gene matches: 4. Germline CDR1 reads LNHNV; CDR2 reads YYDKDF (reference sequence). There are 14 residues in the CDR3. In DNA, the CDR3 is TGTGCCACCAGCGGCGACAGGGGAAACTATGGCTACACCTTC. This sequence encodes CATSGDRGNYGYTF.

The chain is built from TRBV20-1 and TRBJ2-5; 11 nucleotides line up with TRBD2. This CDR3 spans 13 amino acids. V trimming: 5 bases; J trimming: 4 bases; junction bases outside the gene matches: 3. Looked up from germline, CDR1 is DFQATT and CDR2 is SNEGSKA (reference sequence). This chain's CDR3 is CSAPGLAAETQYF. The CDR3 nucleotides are TGCAGTGCTCCGGGACTAGCGGCAGAGACCCAGTACTTC.

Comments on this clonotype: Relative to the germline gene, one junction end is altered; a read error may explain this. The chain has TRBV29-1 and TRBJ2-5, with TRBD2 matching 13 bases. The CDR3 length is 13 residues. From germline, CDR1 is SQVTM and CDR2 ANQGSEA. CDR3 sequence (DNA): TGCAGCGTGACTAGCGGGAGGTGGGAGATCCAGTACTTC. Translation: CSVTSGRWEIQYF.

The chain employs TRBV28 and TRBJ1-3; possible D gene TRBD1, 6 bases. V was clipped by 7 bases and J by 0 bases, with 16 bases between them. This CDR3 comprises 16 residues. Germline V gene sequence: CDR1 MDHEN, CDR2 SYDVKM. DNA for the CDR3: TGTGCCAGCACTGGTACAGGGACCGGCTCTGGAAACACCATATATTTT. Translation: CASTGTGTGSGNTIYF.

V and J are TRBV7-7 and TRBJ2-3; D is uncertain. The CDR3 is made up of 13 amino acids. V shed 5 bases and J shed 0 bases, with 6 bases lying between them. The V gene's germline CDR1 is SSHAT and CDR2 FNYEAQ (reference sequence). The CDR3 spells CASSPLSTDTQYF. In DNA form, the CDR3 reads TGTGCCAGCAGCCCGCTGAGCACAGATACGCAGTATTTT.